This T cell receptor beta chain is drawn from a study of T cell repertoires in cytomegalovirus infection. Points from the study as a whole: CMV-specific TCR beta clonotypes restricted by HLA-C were the ones dominating the ex vivo response.

In TCRdb, the reads were re-called with MiXCR into one record per CDR3 protein. The sample consists of roughly 700,000 distinct CDR3 sequences, roughly 33% of them appearing once. A word on this clonotype: Its specificity is not known.

Losses at the gene ends were 1 base for V and 2 bases for J; bases not matched to a gene: 7. Germline V lookup: CDR1 SNHLY, CDR2 FYNNEI. The CDR3 spans 17 residues. The V gene is TRBV2, the J gene TRBJ2-5; 10 nucleotides align to TRBD2. The specimen was cultured PBMCs, collected from culture after CMV antigen stimulation. This clonotype was sampled from a human donor in good health (CMV status not recorded). Some clones in this sample may be carry-over from other donors' samples. For the CDR3, the DNA is TGTGCCAGCAGTGAAGGCCGAGCGGGGGGGCTACAAGAGACCCAGTACTTC. Translating it yields CASSEGRAGGLQETQYF.